This entry lists 27 T cell receptor beta chains sequenced from one sample in a study of CD8+ T cells in alopecia areata. Extraction of RNA preceded its reverse transcription into cDNA, which served as the sequencing template. TCRdb's copy holds only in-frame clones and misses some; the assay was immunoSEQ multiplex PCR. The profile shows 120,000 or so clones, roughly two fifths of them singletons. Sequenced input: CD4+ T cells sorted from blood. The receptors stem from a human donor with alopecia areata.

This clone occurred a few times. The J gene is TRBJ2-1, the V gene TRBV15; 8 nucleotides agree with TRBD2. Germline CDR1 and CDR2: LNHNV and YYDKDF (reference sequence). CDR3 length equals 17 residues. The V and J ends lost 0 bases and 5 bases, in that order; junction bases with no gene match: 9. The CDR3 here is CATSREFGGGTHNEQFF. The CDR3 nucleotides read TGTGCCACCAGCAGAGAGTTCGGCGGGGGGACCCACAATGAGCAGTTCTTC. Combining the CDR3 with reference TRBV15 and TRBJ2-1 gives the whole variable domain DAMVIQNPRYQVTQFGKPVTLSCSQTLNHNVMYWYQQKSSQAPKLLFHYYDKDFNNEADTPDNFQSRRPNTSFCFLDIRSPGLGDTAMYLCATSREFGGGTHNEQFFGPGTRLTVL.

For this clone: A junction boundary mismatches the germline segment, possibly from a read error. The rearrangement joins TRBV23-1 to TRBJ2-3; tentatively, D is TRBD1 (5 bases). TRBV23-1 is filed as an ORF, its function uncertain. The CDR3 totals 11 residues. CDR3 in amino acids: CASSQGPLLDF. In DNA, the CDR3 is TGCGCCAGCAGTCAGGGGCCCCTTTTGGATTTT.

This chain connects TRBV11-2 to TRBJ2-5, with a possible D match to TRBD1 (5 bases). V lost 5 bases to trimming and J lost 2 bases, with 9 bases between them. CDR1 is SGHAT and CDR2 is FQNNGV in the germline V gene. This CDR3 is built from 13 residues. The CDR3 DNA sequence: TGTGCCAGCAGCACTGGGGCGCAAGAGACCCAGTACTTC. Encoded protein: CASSTGAQETQYF.

The CDR3 bases are TGTGCCACCAGCAGTCGCCTCTTGACCCAATCAGGGAATCAGCCCCAGCATTTT. Its translation is CATSSRLLTQSGNQPQHF. The rearrangement joins TRBV15 to TRBJ1-5; tentatively, D is TRBD1 (5 bases). The CDR3 length is 18 residues. With 3 bases removed from V and 4 bases from J, the gap between germline ends came to 22 bases. Germline CDR1 is LNHNV and CDR2 is YYDKDF (reference sequence).

This rearrangement joins TRBV15 to TRBJ1-2; D is unresolved. This CDR3 comprises 13 residues. Germline-derived CDR1 and CDR2 are LNHNV and YYDKDF (reference sequence). V lost 2 bases, J lost 5 bases, and 9 bases lay in between. This CDR3 is CATSRKTDYGYTF. In DNA form, the CDR3 reads TGTGCCACCAGCAGAAAGACTGATTATGGCTACACCTTC.

The V call is TRBV6-5, the J call TRBJ1-2, with D hard to call. The germline V and J ends were trimmed by 6 bases and 5 bases, with 16 bases remaining between them. The germline CDR1 and CDR2 sequences are MNHEY and SVGAGI. The CDR3 has 14 residues. The CDR3 region has the DNA TGTGCCAGCAGGCAGGTTGCCGCCCCGTATGGCTACACCTTC. Its translation is CASRQVAAPYGYTF.

This chain joins TRBV23-1 and TRBJ2-7; D call uncertain. TRBV23-1 is assigned to the ORF class and has an uncertain function. The CDR3 contains 16 residues. Trimming took 8 bases from V and 4 from J, leaving 24 bases between them. The CDR3 DNA reads as TGCGCCAGCCGACCCGGACGCGCAATTCATCGATACGAGCAGTACTTC. It specifies CASRPGRAIHRYEQYF.

The chain employs TRBV29-1 and TRBJ2-1; 9 bases fit TRBD2. Germline V lookup: CDR1 SQVTM, CDR2 ANQGSEA. The CDR3 has 15 residues. The V gene end was trimmed by 4 bases and the J gene end by 0 bases; junction bases not matched to a gene: 4. The CDR3 reads CSVVAGGLSYNEQFF. CDR3 nucleotide sequence: TGCAGCGTTGTTGCGGGAGGGCTCTCCTACAATGAGCAGTTCTTC.

The V gene is TRBV30, the J gene TRBJ2-4, with D unresolved. Germline CDR1 is GTSNPN and CDR2 is SVGIG (reference sequence). This CDR3 spans 15 amino acids. With 2 bases removed from V and 6 bases from J, the gap between germline ends came to 17 bases. DNA for the CDR3: TGTGCCTGGAGTTTCGGATCCGGGTCGGGAAACATTCAGTACTTC. The encoded protein is CAWSFGSGSGNIQYF.

Sample share makes this clone medium-sized. The chain uses TRBV28 and TRBJ1-2; perhaps TRBD1 as D (5 bases). Looked up from germline, CDR1 is MDHEN and CDR2 is SYDVKM. Deletions cut 5 bases from V and 4 bases from J, with 14 bases between. This CDR3 region has 14 residues. The chain's CDR3 is CASSAGTGPYGYTF. The CDR3 nucleotides read TGTGCCAGCAGTGCAGGGACGGGGCCCTATGGCTACACCTTC.

The V and J genes are TRBV30 and TRBJ1-5, with 7 bases fitting TRBD1. Germline V CDR1 and CDR2: GTSNPN, SVGIG (reference sequence). Trimming at V came to 4 bases and at J to 4 bases, leaving 4 bases not matched to a gene. This CDR3 has 13 residues. CDR3 nucleotides: TGTGCCTGGAACCGGGACAGAAATCAGCCCCAGCATTTT. Its protein is CAWNRDRNQPQHF.

This clone has a handful of counts. The chain uses TRBV25-1 and TRBJ1-2, with TRBD1 identical over 9 bases. The junction had 7 bases not matched to a gene; V was cut back by 5 bases and J by 6 bases. Germline V gives CDR1 MGHDK, CDR2 SYGVNS. The CDR3 spans 14 residues. CDR3 sequence reads: CASSIPGQGNGYTF. CDR3 DNA: TGTGCCAGCAGTATACCGGGACAGGGAAATGGCTACACCTTC.

The genes are TRBV5-4 and TRBJ2-2; D is unresolved. V dropped 9 bases and J dropped 0 bases, with 12 bases sitting between them. This CDR3 has 14 amino acids. Germline V gene lookup returns CDR1 SGHNT and CDR2 YYREEE (reference sequence). CDR3 sequence reads: CATSPSSNTGELFF. The CDR3 DNA reads as TGTGCCACAAGTCCCAGCTCGAACACCGGGGAGCTGTTTTTT.

This clone has more than one count but fewer than ten. V is TRBV29-1 and J is TRBJ2-7, with D perhaps TRBD1 or TRBD2 (5 bases each). This CDR3 is built from 15 residues. Germline V lookup: CDR1 SQVTM, CDR2 ANQGSEA. Trimming left V 6 bases short and J 6 bases short, with 24 bases between. CDR3 sequence: CSVGRGALGVTEQYF. CDR3 nucleotide sequence: TGCAGCGTGGGACGCGGAGCACTCGGAGTTACCGAGCAGTACTTC.

V is TRBV6-6 and J is TRBJ2-7; D is unresolved. The CDR3 is 11 amino acids. From germline, CDR1 is MNHNY and CDR2 SVGAGI (reference sequence). The ends were cut back, 5 bases at V and 4 bases at J, with 6 bases in the middle. The CDR3 nucleotides read TGTGCCAGCAGTGTAAGATACGAGCAGTACTTC. Its translation: CASSVRYEQYF.

This clone was seen just once. The chain employs TRBV29-1 and TRBJ1-1; the D is unclear. V shed 7 bases and J shed 1 base, with 10 bases lying between them. The CDR3 consists of 12 residues. The germline gives CDR1 SQVTM, CDR2 ANQGSEA. DNA of the CDR3: TGCAGCGCATATCAAGCGAACACTGAAGCTTTCTTT. This encodes CSAYQANTEAFF. Combining the CDR3 with reference TRBV29-1 and TRBJ1-1 gives the whole variable domain SAVISQKPSRDICQRGTSLTIQCQVDSQVTMMFWYRQQPGQSLTLIATANQGSEATYESGFVIDKFPISRPNLTFSTLTVSNMSPEDSSIYLCSAYQANTEAFFGQGTRLTVV.

In regard to this clone: This sample includes further DNA sequences coding for the same CDR3. CDR3 sequence (DNA): TGCAGCGTTGAAGAGGGGGGGAATCAGCCCCAGCATTTT. This sequence encodes CSVEEGGNQPQHF. V gene TRBV29-1 combines with J gene TRBJ1-5; perhaps TRBD1 as D (5 bases). Germline CDR1 SQVTM, CDR2 ANQGSEA. V was pared by 0 bases and J by 4 bases, with 7 bases between. The CDR3 length is 13 residues.

The CDR3 nucleotides are TGTGCCAGCAGTGGAAACGGGGAGCTGTTTTTT. Its protein is CASSGNGELFF. The chain has TRBV2 and TRBJ2-2; no clear D gene. Trimming left V 4 bases short and J 7 bases short, with 4 bases between. The CDR3 covers 11 residues. The germline V gene encodes CDR1 SNHLY and CDR2 FYNNEI. Complete variable domain (other parts from reference TRBV2 and TRBJ2-2): EPEVTQTPSHQVTQMGQEVILRCVPISNHLYFYWYRQILGQKVEFLVSFYNNEISEKSEIFDDQFSVERPDGSNFTLKIRSTKLEDSAMYFCASSGNGELFFGEGSRLTVL.

This clone was found a few times. J is TRBJ1-1 and V is TRBV7-9, with a possible D match to TRBD1 (6 bases). The V end was cut by 1 base, the J end by 5 bases, with 11 bases between. This CDR3 contains 14 residues. Per germline, CDR1 SEHNR and CDR2 FQNEAQ (reference sequence). The CDR3 bases are TGTGCCAGCAGCTTAGGCCCTAGGGGGACTGAAGCTTTCTTT. As protein: CASSLGPRGTEAFF.

In this sample, this clone turned up once. This chain links TRBV30 with TRBJ2-3; a possible D gene is TRBD1 (6 bases). Trimming took off 8 bases at V and 0 bases at J, with 12 bases between the two ends. This CDR3 region has 13 residues. Germline-derived CDR1 and CDR2 are GTSNPN and SVGIG (reference sequence). CDR3 sequence (DNA): TGTGCCGGATCTACAGGGAGCACAGATACGCAGTATTTT. Translated: CAGSTGSTDTQYF.

This clone was found a few times. V gene TRBV18 combines with J gene TRBJ2-3; D ambiguous. CDR1 and CDR2 from the germline V gene are KGHSH and LQKENI. The CDR3 runs 12 residues. V was pared by 3 bases and J by 5 bases, with 6 bases between. The CDR3: CASSPWGDTQYF. The CDR3 nucleotides are TGTGCCAGCTCACCCTGGGGAGATACGCAGTATTTT.

This clone was seen a handful of times. This sequence joins TRBV28 and TRBJ1-1; D may be TRBD1 (6 bases). The germline V gene has CDR1 MDHEN and CDR2 SYDVKM. The CDR3 covers 13 residues. Trimming stripped 6 bases from V and 5 bases from J, with 13 bases between. The CDR3 sequence: CASSPRGGTEAFF. For the CDR3, the DNA is TGTGCCAGCAGCCCCAGGGGAGGAACTGAAGCTTTCTTT.

The chain links TRBV30 to TRBJ1-5; TRBD1 is a possible D gene (6 bases). CDR1 and CDR2 (germline): GTSNPN, SVGIG (reference sequence). V dropped 0 bases and J dropped 1 base, with 10 bases sitting between them. The CDR3 length is 15 residues. CDR3 residues: CAWSVGHQSNQPQHF. The DNA for the CDR3 is TGTGCCTGGAGTGTGGGACATCAGAGCAATCAGCCCCAGCATTTT.

This clone was detected only a few times. V gene TRBV6-5 combines with J gene TRBJ2-3; D unclear. The CDR3 is made up of 13 amino acids. Looked up from germline, CDR1 is MNHEY and CDR2 is SVGAGI. V lost 4 bases, J lost 5 bases, and 10 bases lay in between. The CDR3, as DNA: TGTGCCAGCAGTTCCCCGGGTGGAGATACGCAGTATTTT. Amino acids: CASSSPGGDTQYF.

This chain uses TRBV29-1 with TRBJ1-1; no definite D call. This CDR3 has 12 residues. Germline loops: CDR1 SQVTM, CDR2 ANQGSEA. CDR3: CTVVRMNTEAFF. The CDR3 nucleotides are TGCACCGTGGTACGAATGAACACTGAAGCTTTCTTT. Full variable domain (missing parts from reference TRBV29-1 and TRBJ1-1): SAVISQKPSRDICQRGTSLTIQCQVDSQVTMMFWYRQQPGQSLTLIATANQGSEATYESGFVIDKFPISRPNLTFSTLTVSNMSPEDSSIYLCTVVRMNTEAFFGQGTRLTVV.

The genes are TRBV7-2 and TRBJ2-5; 7 bases are a match to TRBD2. CDR3 length: 13 amino acids. Germline lookup yields CDR1 SGHTA and CDR2 FQGNSA. After removal of 4 bases from V and 7 bases from J, the junction contained 6 bases not matched to a gene. CDR3 amino acids: CASSSGEGLTQYF. The CDR3 coding sequence is TGTGCCAGCAGCTCCGGGGAGGGTTTGACCCAGTACTTC.

This clone has just a few counts. The chain joins TRBV5-1 to TRBJ2-5; TRBD1 aligns across 8 bases. The CDR3 contains 14 residues. Germline loops: CDR1 SGHRS, CDR2 YFSETQ. Trimming at V came to 2 bases and at J to 5 bases, leaving 5 bases not matched to a gene. The DNA for the CDR3 is TGCGCCAGCAGCTTATCAGGGGGCGCGGAGACCCAGTACTTC. Translating gives CASSLSGGAETQYF.